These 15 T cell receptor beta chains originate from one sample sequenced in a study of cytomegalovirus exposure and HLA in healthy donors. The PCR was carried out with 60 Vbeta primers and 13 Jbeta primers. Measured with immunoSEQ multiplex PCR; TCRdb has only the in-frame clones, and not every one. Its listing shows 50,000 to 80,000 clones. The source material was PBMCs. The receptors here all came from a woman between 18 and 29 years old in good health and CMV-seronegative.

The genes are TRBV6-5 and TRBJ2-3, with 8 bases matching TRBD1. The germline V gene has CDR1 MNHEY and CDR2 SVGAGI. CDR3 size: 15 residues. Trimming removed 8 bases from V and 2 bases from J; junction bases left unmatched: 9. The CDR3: CASSSGTGPTDTQYF. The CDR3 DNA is TGTGCCAGCTCGTCCGGGACAGGACCCACAGATACGCAGTATTTT.

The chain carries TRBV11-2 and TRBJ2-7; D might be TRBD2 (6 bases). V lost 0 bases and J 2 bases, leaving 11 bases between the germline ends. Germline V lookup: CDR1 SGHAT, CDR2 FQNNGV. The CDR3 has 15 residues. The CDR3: CASSLDPGSAYEQYF. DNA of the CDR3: TGTGCCAGCAGCTTAGATCCCGGGAGCGCCTACGAGCAGTACTTC.

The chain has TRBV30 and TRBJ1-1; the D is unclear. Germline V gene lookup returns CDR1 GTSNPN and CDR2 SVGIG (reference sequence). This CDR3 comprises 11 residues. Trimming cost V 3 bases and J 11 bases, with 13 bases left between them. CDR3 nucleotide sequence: TGTGCCTGGAGAGCAGTGACGGGGGCTTTCTTT. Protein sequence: CAWRAVTGAFF. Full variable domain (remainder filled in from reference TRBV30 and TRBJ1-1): SQTIHQWPATLVQPVGSPLSLECTVEGTSNPNLYWYRQAAGRGLQLLFYSVGIGQISSEVPQNLSASRPQDRQFILSSKKLLLSDSGFYLCAWRAVTGAFFGQGTRLTVV.

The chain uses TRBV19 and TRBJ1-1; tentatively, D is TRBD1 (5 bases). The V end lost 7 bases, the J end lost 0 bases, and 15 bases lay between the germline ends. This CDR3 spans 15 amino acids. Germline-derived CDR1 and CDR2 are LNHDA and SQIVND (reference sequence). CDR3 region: CASNKNRGMNTEAFF. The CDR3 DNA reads TGTGCCAGTAATAAGAATAGGGGCATGAACACTGAAGCTTTCTTT.

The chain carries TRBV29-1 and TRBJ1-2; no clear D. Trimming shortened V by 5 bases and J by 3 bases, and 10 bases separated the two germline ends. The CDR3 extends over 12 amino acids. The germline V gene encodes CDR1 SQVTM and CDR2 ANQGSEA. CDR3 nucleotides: TGCAGCGTTTCTGAACTGTACTATGGCTACACCTTC. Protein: CSVSELYYGYTF.

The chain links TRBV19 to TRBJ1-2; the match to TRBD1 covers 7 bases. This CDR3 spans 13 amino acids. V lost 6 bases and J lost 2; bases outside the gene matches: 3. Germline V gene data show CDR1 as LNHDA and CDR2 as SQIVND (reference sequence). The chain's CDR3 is CASRGQANYGYTF. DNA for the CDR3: TGTGCCAGTAGAGGACAGGCAAACTATGGCTACACCTTC.

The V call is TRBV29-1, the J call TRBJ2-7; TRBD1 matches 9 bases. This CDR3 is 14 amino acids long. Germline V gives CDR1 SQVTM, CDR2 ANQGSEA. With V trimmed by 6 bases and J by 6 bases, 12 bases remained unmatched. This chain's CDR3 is CSVAGGQGIAEQYF. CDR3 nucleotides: TGCAGCGTCGCGGGTGGACAGGGGATAGCCGAGCAGTACTTC.

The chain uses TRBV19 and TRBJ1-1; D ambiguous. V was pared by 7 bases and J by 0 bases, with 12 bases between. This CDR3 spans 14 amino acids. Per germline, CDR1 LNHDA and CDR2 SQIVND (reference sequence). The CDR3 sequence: CASMEIFMNTEAFF. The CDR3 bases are TGTGCCAGTATGGAGATATTTATGAACACTGAAGCTTTCTTT. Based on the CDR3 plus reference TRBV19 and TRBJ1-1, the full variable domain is DGGITQSPKYLFRKEGQNVTLSCEQNLNHDAMYWYRQDPGQGLRLIYYSQIVNDFQKGDIAEGYSVSREKKESFPLTVTSAQKNPTAFYLCASMEIFMNTEAFFGQGTRLTVV.

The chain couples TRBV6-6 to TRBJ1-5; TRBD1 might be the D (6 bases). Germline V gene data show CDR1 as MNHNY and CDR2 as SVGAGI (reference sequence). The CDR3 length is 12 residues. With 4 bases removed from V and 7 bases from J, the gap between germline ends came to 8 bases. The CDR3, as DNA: TGTGCCAGCAGTTCGGGGGGCCAGCCCCAGCATTTT. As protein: CASSSGGQPQHF.

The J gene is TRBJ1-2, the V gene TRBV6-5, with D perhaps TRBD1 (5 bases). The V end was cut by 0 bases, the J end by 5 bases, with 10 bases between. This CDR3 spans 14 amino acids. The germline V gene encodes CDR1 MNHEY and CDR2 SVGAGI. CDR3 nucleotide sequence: TGTGCCAGCAGTTACTCTACAGGCGGTTATGGCTACACCTTC. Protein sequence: CASSYSTGGYGYTF.

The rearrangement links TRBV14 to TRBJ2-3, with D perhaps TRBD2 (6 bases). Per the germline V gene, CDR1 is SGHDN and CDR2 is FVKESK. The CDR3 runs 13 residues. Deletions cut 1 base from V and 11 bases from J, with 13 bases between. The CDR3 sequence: CASSQGAGLKQYF. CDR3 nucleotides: TGTGCCAGCAGCCAAGGTGCGGGACTTAAGCAGTATTTT.

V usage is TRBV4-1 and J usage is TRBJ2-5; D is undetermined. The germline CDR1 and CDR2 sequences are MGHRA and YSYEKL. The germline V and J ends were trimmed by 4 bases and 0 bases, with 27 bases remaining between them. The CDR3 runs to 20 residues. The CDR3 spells CASSPRPPAPRARYQETQYF. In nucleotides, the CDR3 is TGCGCCAGCAGCCCGCGCCCCCCCGCGCCCAGAGCTAGGTACCAAGAGACCCAGTACTTC.

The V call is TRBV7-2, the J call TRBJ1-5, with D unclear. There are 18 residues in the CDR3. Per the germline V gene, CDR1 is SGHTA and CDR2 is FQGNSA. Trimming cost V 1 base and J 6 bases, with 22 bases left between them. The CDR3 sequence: CASSLEGRWGEGIQPQHF. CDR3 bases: TGTGCCAGCAGCTTAGAGGGTCGGTGGGGAGAAGGGATTCAGCCCCAGCATTTT. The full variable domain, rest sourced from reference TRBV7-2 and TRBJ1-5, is GAGVSQSPSNKVTEKGKDVELRCDPISGHTALYWYRQSLGQGLEFLIYFQGNSAPDKSGLPSDRFSAERTGGSVSTLTIQRTQQEDSAVYLCASSLEGRWGEGIQPQHFGDGTRLSIL.

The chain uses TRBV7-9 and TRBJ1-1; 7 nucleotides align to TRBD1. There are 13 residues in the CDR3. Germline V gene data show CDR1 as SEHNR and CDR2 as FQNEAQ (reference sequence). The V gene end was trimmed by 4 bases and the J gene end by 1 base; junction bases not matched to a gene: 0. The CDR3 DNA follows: TGTGCCAGCAGCTCAGGGGGGAACACTGAAGCTTTCTTT. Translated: CASSSGGNTEAFF.

The CDR3 protein is CSGDSYMNTEAFF. DNA for the CDR3: TGCAGCGGGGACAGTTACATGAACACTGAAGCTTTCTTT. V is TRBV29-1 and J is TRBJ1-1; 7 nucleotides line up with TRBD1. J lost 0 bases, V lost 7 bases, and 5 bases had no gene match. Germline assignment: CDR1 SQVTM and CDR2 ANQGSEA. CDR3 length: 13 residues.